The 20 T cell receptor beta chains presented below share a single source sample, sequenced in a study of cytomegalovirus exposure and HLA in healthy donors. The PCR employed 60 Vbeta primers together with 13 Jbeta primers. Clones were read by immunoSEQ multiplex PCR, and TCRdb kept only the in-frame ones, dropping some. The sample contains about 140,000 clones, approximately 80% of which appear only once. Sample: PBMCs. These receptors originate from a man aged 40-49 years in good health and CMV-seronegative.

The chain uses TRBV6-1 and TRBJ1-2; 8 bases line up with TRBD1. The CDR3 spans 13 residues. Germline V gene lookup returns CDR1 MNHNS and CDR2 SASEGT. V lost 6 bases and J lost 5; bases outside the gene matches: 5. In nucleotides, the CDR3 is TGTGCCAGCAGGACAGGGGCCCTGTATGGCTACACCTTC. Translation: CASRTGALYGYTF.

V is TRBV15 and J is TRBJ1-1; no clear D. Germline lookup yields CDR1 LNHNV and CDR2 YYDKDF (reference sequence). V gave up 0 bases and J gave up 8 bases, with 10 bases separating them. This CDR3 is built from 13 residues. CDR3 nucleotides: TGTGCCACCAGCAGAGATCGGGGAAGGGAAGCTTTCTTT. Translation: CATSRDRGREAFF.

The chain employs TRBV6-1 and TRBJ2-7; 8 nucleotides match TRBD1. Losses at the gene ends were 5 bases for V and 7 bases for J; bases not matched to a gene: 10. The CDR3 totals 14 residues. The germline CDR1 and CDR2 sequences are MNHNS and SASEGT. CDR3 region: CASSSRTGWGEQYF. For the CDR3, the DNA is TGTGCCAGCAGTAGCCGGACAGGGTGGGGGGAGCAGTACTTC.

This clone has just one count. The J gene is TRBJ2-1, the V gene TRBV9, with D perhaps TRBD1 (6 bases). Germline V gives CDR1 SGDLS, CDR2 YYNGEE. The CDR3 runs to 13 residues. Trimming shortened V by 3 bases and J by 10 bases, and 14 bases separated the two germline ends. The CDR3: CASSGEIGTEQFF. The CDR3 DNA is TGTGCCAGCAGCGGAGAGATTGGGACAGAGCAGTTCTTC.

DNA for the CDR3: TGTGCCAGCAGCTGGACAGTGACAGATGTGTTCAATGAGCAGTTCTTC. Its translation is CASSWTVTDVFNEQFF. V is TRBV13 and J is TRBJ2-1; tentatively, D is TRBD1 (6 bases). Trimming cost V 4 bases and J 6 bases, with 19 bases left between them. The CDR3 extends over 16 amino acids. Germline V CDR1 and CDR2: PRHDT, FYEKMQ (reference sequence).

This chain connects TRBV19 to TRBJ1-4, with 7 positions matching TRBD1. The length of the CDR3 is 16 residues. CDR1 is LNHDA and CDR2 is SQIVND in the germline V gene (reference sequence). Trimming at V came to 2 bases and at J to 0 bases, leaving 3 bases not matched to a gene. The CDR3 loop is CASSIIRGTTNEKLFF. CDR3 sequence (DNA): TGTGCCAGTAGTATAATCAGGGGGACAACTAATGAAAAACTGTTTTTT.

With regard to this clone: One junction end does not reproduce the germline sequence, and a read error may be involved. This chain links TRBV6-4 with TRBJ1-6; 9 nucleotides agree with TRBD1. The germline V gene encodes CDR1 MRHNA and CDR2 SNTAGT. The CDR3 is 15 amino acids. The CDR3 DNA reads as TGTGCCAGCAATGACCGGGACAGGGTAAATTCACCCCTCCACTTT. Amino acids: CASNDRDRVNSPLHF.

The chain is built from TRBV7-9 and TRBJ2-7; D remains unclear. CDR1 is SEHNR, CDR2 FQNEAQ, per germline (reference sequence). Trimming took 4 bases from V and 4 from J, leaving 14 bases between them. The CDR3 is made up of 14 amino acids. CDR3 sequence reads: CASSSSPRSYEQYF. For the CDR3, the DNA is TGTGCCAGCAGCTCATCTCCCCGGTCGTACGAGCAGTACTTC.

The chain is built from TRBV6-5 and TRBJ1-2; TRBD1 agrees at 9 bases. Trimming at V came to 5 bases and at J to 2 bases, leaving 6 bases not matched to a gene. The length of the CDR3 is 15 residues. Germline loops: CDR1 MNHEY, CDR2 SVGAGI. DNA of the CDR3: TGTGCCAGCAGTGCCACAGGGGGCGGGAACTATGGCTACACCTTC. It is translated as CASSATGGGNYGYTF.

The V call is TRBV18, the J call TRBJ1-2, with D unresolved. Germline-derived CDR1 and CDR2 are KGHSH and LQKENI. CDR3 size: 16 residues. V dropped 5 bases and J dropped 3 bases, with 19 bases sitting between them. The DNA of the CDR3 is TGTGCCAGCTCAAAACTACGTACGTTGGAGGACTATGGCTACACCTTC. Translation gives CASSKLRTLEDYGYTF. The whole variable domain, remainder taken from reference TRBV18 and TRBJ1-2, is NAGVMQNPRHLVRRRGQEARLRCSPMKGHSHVYWYRQLPEEGLKFMVYLQKENIIDESGMPKERFSAEFPKEGPSILRIQQVVRGDSAAYFCASSKLRTLEDYGYTFGSGTRLTVV.

This clone was recorded a few times. J is TRBJ1-1 and V is TRBV29-1; D unclear. The CDR3 length is 12 residues. In germline, CDR1 is SQVTM, CDR2 ANQGSEA. V lost 6 bases to trimming and J lost 0 bases, with 8 bases between them. This CDR3 is CSVRFVNTEAFF. The CDR3 DNA follows: TGCAGCGTGCGATTCGTGAACACTGAAGCTTTCTTT.

The genes are TRBV18 and TRBJ2-4; no firm D call. Germline V gene sequence: CDR1 KGHSH, CDR2 LQKENI. V dropped 2 bases and J dropped 13 bases, with 12 bases sitting between them. This CDR3 contains 12 residues. CDR3 amino acids: CASSPAQSNQYF. For the CDR3, the DNA is TGTGCCAGCTCACCAGCACAGTCTAACCAGTACTTC.

The rearrangement joins TRBV19 to TRBJ1-5; D is perhaps TRBD1 (6 bases). The V gene lost 3 bases and the J gene lost 3 bases, with 9 bases spanning the gap. CDR3 length equals 14 residues. CDR1 is LNHDA and CDR2 is SQIVND in the germline V gene (reference sequence). This chain's CDR3 is CASSIDRFNQPQHF. The CDR3 DNA is TGTGCCAGTAGTATTGACAGGTTCAATCAGCCCCAGCATTTT.

This chain uses TRBV9 with TRBJ1-2, with TRBD1 matching 10 bases. With V trimmed by 0 bases and J by 8 bases, 7 bases remained unmatched. There are 15 residues in the CDR3. Germline V gene sequence: CDR1 SGDLS, CDR2 YYNGEE. This CDR3 is CASSVVTGGAKGYTF. In DNA, the CDR3 is TGTGCCAGCAGCGTAGTGACAGGGGGCGCGAAGGGCTACACCTTC.

The V and J genes are TRBV7-2 and TRBJ2-7; D is undetermined. The germline gives CDR1 SGHTA, CDR2 FQGNSA. V was clipped by 5 bases and J by 3 bases, with 5 bases between them. This CDR3 contains 11 residues. The CDR3 region is CASSSDYEQYF. DNA of the CDR3: TGTGCCAGCAGCAGCGACTACGAGCAGTACTTC.

The chain carries TRBV28 and TRBJ2-1; possibly TRBD2 for D (6 bases). Per germline, CDR1 MDHEN and CDR2 SYDVKM. V gave up 1 base and J gave up 2 bases, with 15 bases separating them. There are 17 residues in the CDR3. The CDR3 region has the DNA TGTGCCAGCAGTTTATCCCCCATAGCTAGCGCCTACAATGAGCAGTTCTTC. This translates into CASSLSPIASAYNEQFF.

This chain connects TRBV6-1 to TRBJ1-5; D is uncertain. The CDR3 is 14 amino acids. V was trimmed by 6 bases and J by 0 bases, leaving 9 bases between them. Per germline, CDR1 MNHNS and CDR2 SASEGT. CDR3 sequence (DNA): TGTGCCAGCAGGGAATCTTATAGCAATCAGCCCCAGCATTTT. It encodes CASRESYSNQPQHF.

This clone has only a few counts. The sample holds other DNA sequences that translate to the same CDR3. The gene calls are TRBV4-3 and TRBJ1-6; 7 bases line up with TRBD1. J was trimmed by 6 bases and V by 3 bases; bases with no gene match: 5. The CDR3 is made up of 15 amino acids. The germline gives CDR1 LGHNA, CDR2 YSLEER. CDR3 coding DNA: TGCGCCAGCAGCCAGGATCGGGACAGTAATTCACCCCTCCACTTT. This sequence encodes CASSQDRDSNSPLHF.

The V and J genes are TRBV28 and TRBJ1-2, with D uncertain. Germline assignment: CDR1 MDHEN and CDR2 SYDVKM. V was clipped by 11 bases and J by 8 bases, with 6 bases between them. This CDR3 is 8 amino acids long. CDR3 bases: TGTGCCCGTGGCGGCTACACCTTC. Encoded protein: CARGGYTF.

The rearrangement links TRBV5-4 to TRBJ2-6; D might be TRBD2 (5 bases). CDR1 is SGHNT, CDR2 YYREEE, per germline (reference sequence). Trimming shortened V by 2 bases and J by 2 bases, and 20 bases separated the two germline ends. This CDR3 spans 19 amino acids. The CDR3 region is CASSLGGGVSLAGANVLTF. The CDR3, as DNA: TGTGCCAGCAGCTTAGGAGGCGGAGTATCTTTGGCTGGGGCCAACGTCCTGACTTTC.